This passage covers 7 T cell receptor beta chains from one sample sequenced in a study of tissue T cells after allogeneic stem cell transplantation. Profiling relied on immunoSEQ multiplex PCR, and the TCRdb table lists in-frame clones only, not all of them. The sample has about 48,000 clones, nearly 75% seen once. Sample: sorted cells pooled from one or two spleens. These receptor sequences come from a pool of C57BL/6 mice in good health.

About this clone itself: Each gene name is a mouse one. The read finishes 1 residue shy of the CDR3 end, and the germline J gene is used to complete it. The chain recombines TRBV2 with TRBJ2-7, with 8 bases that match TRBD2. Trimming removed 1 base from V and 0 bases from J; junction bases left unmatched: 5. CDR1 is LGHNA, CDR2 YSYQKL, per germline. The CDR3 is 16 residues long. The covered CDR3 bases are TGTGCCAGCAGCCAAGGGCTGGGGGGCAGCTCCTATGAACAGTAC. Protein sequence: CASSQGLGGSSYEQY. The entire CDR3 sequence reads CASSQGLGGSSYEQYF.

As concerns this clone: Gene names and germline refer to mouse. The CDR3 is CASSIRGYNSPLYF. The CDR3 DNA, read in part, is TGTGCCAGCAGTATCAGGGGTTATAATTCGCCCCTCTAC. The chain employs TRBV19 and TRBJ1-6; D perhaps matches TRBD1 (6 bases). The read ends 1 residue shy of where the CDR3 ends; the end is completed using the germline J gene. TRBJ1-6 carries the ORF label, with uncertain function. The germline V gene has CDR1 FNHDT and CDR2 SITEND (reference sequence). V was clipped by 2 bases and J by 4 bases, with 7 bases between them. CDR3 size: 14 residues.

This clone was counted a few times. Genes and germline come from the mouse. The read ends 1 residue early relative to the CDR3; the germline J gene fills the gap. V gene TRBV16 combines with J gene TRBJ2-7; 12 bases fit TRBD2. This CDR3 spans 14 amino acids. V lost 0 bases and J lost 7; bases outside the gene matches: 1. Germline CDR1 reads SGHSA; CDR2 reads FRNQAP. CDR3 bases read: TGTGCAAGCAGCTTAGAGGGACTGGGGGGAGAACAGTAC. Its translation is CASSLEGLGGEQY. The entire CDR3 is CASSLEGLGGEQYF.

In regard to this clone: Germline and genes here are mouse. The CDR3 extends 1 residue past the end of the read, so its final part is completed from the germline J gene. The V and J genes are TRBV2 and TRBJ1-1; 7 bases are shared with TRBD1. This CDR3 is 14 amino acids long. Trimming at V came to 0 bases and at J to 3 bases, leaving 1 base not matched to a gene. Germline values: CDR1 LGHNA, CDR2 YSYQKL. The CDR3 here is CASSQEGTDTEVFF. CDR3 DNA, as far as it was read: TGTGCCAGCAGCCAAGAGGGGACAGACACAGAAGTCTTC. Looking up the rest from reference TRBV2 and TRBJ1-1 gives the full variable domain: DPKIIQKPKYLVAVTGSEKILICEQYLGHNAMYWYRQSAKKPLEFMFSYSYQKLMDNQTASSRFQPQSSKKNHLDLQITALKPDDSATYFCASSQEGTDTEVFFGKGTRLTVV.

In regard to this clone: Gene names denote mouse genes. The read halts 1 residue ahead of the CDR3 end, with the missing end drawn from the germline J gene. V gene TRBV3 combines with J gene TRBJ2-2, with D hard to call. The V end lost 5 bases, the J end lost 0 bases, and 4 bases lay between the germline ends. The CDR3 extends over 13 amino acids. CDR1 and CDR2 from the germline V gene are SNHLY and FYNGKV (reference sequence). Incomplete CDR3 DNA: TGTGCCAGCAGCCCTACAAACACCGGGCAGCTCTAC. Its protein product is CASSPTNTGQLY. The CDR3 as a whole reads CASSPTNTGQLYF. The variable domain in full, completed from reference TRBV3 and TRBJ2-2, reads GPKVLQIPSHQIIDMGQMVTLNCDPVSNHLYFYWYKQILGQQMEFLVNFYNGKVMEKSKLFKDQFSVERPDGSYFTLKIQPTALEDSAVYFCASSPTNTGQLYFGEGSKLTVL.

Details on this clone: Gene names and germline match the mouse. The read terminates 1 residue before the CDR3 end, so the remaining end is supplied by the germline J gene. The chain carries TRBV14 and TRBJ2-1; 7 nucleotides line up with TRBD1. The V and J ends lost 4 bases and 0 bases, in that order; junction bases with no gene match: 1. The CDR3 extends over 14 amino acids. From germline, CDR1 is SGHDT and CDR2 FRDEAV. CDR3 DNA (partial): TGTGCCAGCAGTCGGGACAGTAACTATGCTGAGCAGTTC. Encoded protein: CASSRDSNYAEQF. The entire CDR3 sequence reads CASSRDSNYAEQFF.

On this clone: Gene names and germline refer to mouse. The read ends 1 residue shy of where the CDR3 ends; the end is completed using the germline J gene. The chain is built from TRBV19 and TRBJ1-1; unclear D gene. This CDR3 contains 14 residues. V was pared by 2 bases and J by 0 bases, with 8 bases between. Per germline, CDR1 FNHDT and CDR2 SITEND (reference sequence). The CDR3 sequence: CASSIPTSNTEVFF. The covered CDR3 bases are TGTGCCAGCAGTATCCCGACATCAAACACAGAAGTCTTC.